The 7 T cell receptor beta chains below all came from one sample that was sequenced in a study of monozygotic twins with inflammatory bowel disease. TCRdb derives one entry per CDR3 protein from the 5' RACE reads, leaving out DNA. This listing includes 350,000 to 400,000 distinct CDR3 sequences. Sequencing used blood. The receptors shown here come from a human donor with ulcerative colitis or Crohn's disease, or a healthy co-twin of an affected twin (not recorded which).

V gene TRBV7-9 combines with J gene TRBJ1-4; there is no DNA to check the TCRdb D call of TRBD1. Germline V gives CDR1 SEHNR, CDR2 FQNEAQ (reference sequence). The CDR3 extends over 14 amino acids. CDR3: CASSRTEPNEKLFF.

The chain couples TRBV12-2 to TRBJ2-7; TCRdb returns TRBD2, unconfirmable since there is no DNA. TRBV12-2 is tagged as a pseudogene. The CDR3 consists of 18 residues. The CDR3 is CASRLAGFAGGISYEQYF.

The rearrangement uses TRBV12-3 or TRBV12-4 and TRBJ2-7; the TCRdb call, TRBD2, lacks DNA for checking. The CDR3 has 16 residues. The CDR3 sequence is CASSFPSGGATYEQYF.

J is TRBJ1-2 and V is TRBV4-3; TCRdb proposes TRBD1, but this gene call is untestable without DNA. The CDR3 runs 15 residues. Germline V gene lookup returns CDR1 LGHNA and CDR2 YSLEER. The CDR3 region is CASSQGQGARNGYTF.

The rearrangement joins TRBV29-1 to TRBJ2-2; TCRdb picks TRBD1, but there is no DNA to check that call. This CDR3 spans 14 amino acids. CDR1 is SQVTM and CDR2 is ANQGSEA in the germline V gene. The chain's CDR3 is CSGLRGRNTGELFF.

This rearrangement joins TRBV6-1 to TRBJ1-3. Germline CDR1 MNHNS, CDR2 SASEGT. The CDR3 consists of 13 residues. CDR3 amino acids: CASSETPFDTIYF.

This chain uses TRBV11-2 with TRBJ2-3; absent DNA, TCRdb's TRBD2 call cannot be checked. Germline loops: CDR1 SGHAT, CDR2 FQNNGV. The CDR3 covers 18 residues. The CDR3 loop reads CASSLVPSGGYFTDTQYF.